This TCR beta chain came from a study of cytotoxic CD8 clonotypes in ibrutinib-treated CLL. Overall study context: Partial responses totalled roughly 24 and complete responses 2; after median around six years, about 15 remained remitted and approximately twelve progressed.

On this clone: Its matching antigen is unknown.

Study-wide results and limits: Clonality was higher at ibrutinib response and returned toward baseline at progression.

Targeted sequencing depth ranged from 1 in 200,000 to 1 in 1 million T cells. Profiling relied on immunoSEQ multiplex PCR, and the TCRdb table lists in-frame clones only, not all of them. The sample yields approximately 190,000 clones, 75% to 80% seen once. CDR3 length equals 15 residues. Germline V CDR1 and CDR2: SGDLS, YYNGEE. V lost 0 bases, J lost 6 bases, and 4 bases stayed unmatched. The rearrangement uses TRBV9 and TRBJ2-3, with 10 bases lining up with TRBD1. The sequencing used PBMCs, collected after 12 months of ibrutinib treatment. This clonotype was obtained from a human donor with chronic lymphocytic leukemia. The CDR3 DNA sequence: TGTGCCAGCAGCGTAGCGACAGGGGGCATGGATACGCAGTATTTT. It specifies CASSVATGGMDTQYF.